Described below is a single T cell receptor (beta chain) sequence and its context. The specificity of this receptor is unknown. No base quality values were provided; no much bigger clone lies one nucleotide off. This sample stems from a study of blood T cell repertoires in COVID-19 (TCRdb year 2020). Background on the whole study: Collaborator samples came from the United States, Italy and Spain and covered acute and convalescent phases of COVID-19. The material from the prospective study consisted of cDNA or gDNA derived from T cells, B-cell-depleted T cells, or PBMCs. Samples came from the ongoing ImmuneRACE study (first 160 participants) plus 1,254 subjects from 6 global collaborators. The sample metadata nearly always contained a de-identified subject ID, COVID-19 status, age in years and sex. Where HLA class I and class II types were available, the types were taken from metadata supplied by the sample provider, not from assay-based typing. Subjects who had been exposed to COVID-19, were actively infected with it, or had recovered from it provided the deeply sampled blood TCRbeta repertoires that made up the dataset. The repertoires were made available in a free public database intended to serve as a resource for research on the immune response to SARS-CoV-2. Paper-wide results and their limitations: Clinical and demographic metadata were provided uncurated, with the amount varying by source and participant.

Whole blood was collected in K2EDTA tubes by collaborating institutions according to the institutions' own protocols. For TCRbeta analysis, collaborator samples were shipped as frozen whole blood, as isolated PBMCs, or as DNA extracted from either sample type. TCRbeta CDR3 regions were amplified from genomic DNA using the immunoSEQ Assay, a bias-controlled multiplex PCR. As for the authors' bioinformatics: Nucleated cell counts per sample were estimated from amplification of reference gene primers within the assay. To quantify the absolute abundance of each unique TCRbeta CDR3 rearrangement, sequence reads were collapsed and filtered. For each sample, productive Simpson clonality was calculated by taking the square root of Simpson's diversity index across productive rearrangements. TCRdb provides this immuneACCESS table in a form limited to in-frame rearrangements. Some clones are lacking; in checked studies, under half of them reflect an unresolved V gene, and why the rest are absent is not known. V, J and clone size were drawn from that table, and D and trimming were deduced from the DNA. For this sample there are some 130,000 clones; 88% appear just once. The ten biggest clones cover 9% to 12% of the sample.

Looking up the germline V gene (reference sequence) yields CDR1 MNHNY and CDR2 SVGAGI. The CDR3 goes from the cysteine to the phenylalanine over 16 residues. CDR3 DNA is the only sequence kept; it has 48 bases, read in frame from the first base. V trim: 5 bases; J trim: 8 bases; unmatched bases: 8. The V and J segments used are TRBV6-6 and TRBJ1-6, with 11 bases matching TRBD1. Sequencing used peripheral blood. The TCR comes from a man aged 45-65 years with acute or convalescent COVID-19. The CDR3 corresponds to CASSRMPGQGDSPLHF. In nucleotide form, the sequence is TGTGCCAGCAGTCGAATGCCGGGACAGGGGGATTCACCCCTCCACTTT.